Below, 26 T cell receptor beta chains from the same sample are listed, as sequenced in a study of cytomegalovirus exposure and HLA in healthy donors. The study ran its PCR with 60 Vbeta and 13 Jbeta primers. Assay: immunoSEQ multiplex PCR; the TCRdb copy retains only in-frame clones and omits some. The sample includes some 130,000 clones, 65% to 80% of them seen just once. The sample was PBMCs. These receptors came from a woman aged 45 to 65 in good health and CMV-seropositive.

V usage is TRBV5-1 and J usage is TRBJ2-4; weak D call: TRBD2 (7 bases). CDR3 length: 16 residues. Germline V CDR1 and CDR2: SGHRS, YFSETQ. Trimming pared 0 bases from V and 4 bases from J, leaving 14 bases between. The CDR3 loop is CASSLGGGAGKNIQYF. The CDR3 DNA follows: TGCGCCAGCAGCTTGGGTGGGGGGGCCGGGAAAAACATTCAGTACTTC.

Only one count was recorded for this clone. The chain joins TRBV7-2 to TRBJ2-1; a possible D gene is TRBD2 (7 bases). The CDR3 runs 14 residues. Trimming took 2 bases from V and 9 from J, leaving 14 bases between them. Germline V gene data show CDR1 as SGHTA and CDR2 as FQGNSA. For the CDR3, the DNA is TGTGCCAGCAGCTTATTGGGAGGGGGGGGTGAGCAGTTCTTC. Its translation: CASSLLGGGGEQFF.

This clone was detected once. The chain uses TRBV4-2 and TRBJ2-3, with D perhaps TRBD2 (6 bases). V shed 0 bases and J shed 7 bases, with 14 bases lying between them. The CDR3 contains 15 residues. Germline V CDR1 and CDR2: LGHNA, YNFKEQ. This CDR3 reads CASSQDWGVENTQYF. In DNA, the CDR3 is TGTGCCAGCAGCCAAGATTGGGGGGTTGAAAATACGCAGTATTTT.

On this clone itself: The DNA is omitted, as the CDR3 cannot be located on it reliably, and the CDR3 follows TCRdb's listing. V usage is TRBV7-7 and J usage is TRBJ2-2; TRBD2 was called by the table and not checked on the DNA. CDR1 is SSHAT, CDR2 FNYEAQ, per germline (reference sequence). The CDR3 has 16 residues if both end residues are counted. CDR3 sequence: CASSFGNEGTPGSCFF.

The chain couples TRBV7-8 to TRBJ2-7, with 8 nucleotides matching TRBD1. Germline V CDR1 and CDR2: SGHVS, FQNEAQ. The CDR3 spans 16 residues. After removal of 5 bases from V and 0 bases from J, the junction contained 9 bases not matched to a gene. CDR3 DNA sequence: TGTGCCAGCAGCCCCTCCCGGGACAGGAGCTCCTACGAGCAGTACTTC. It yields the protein CASSPSRDRSSYEQYF.

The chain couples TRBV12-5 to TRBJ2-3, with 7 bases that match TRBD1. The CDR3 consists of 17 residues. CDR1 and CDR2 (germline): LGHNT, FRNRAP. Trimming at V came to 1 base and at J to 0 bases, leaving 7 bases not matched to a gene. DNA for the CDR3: TGTGCTAGTGGTTTGGCCCCGCCAGGGGGAAGCACAGATACGCAGTATTTT. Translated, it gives CASGLAPPGGSTDTQYF.

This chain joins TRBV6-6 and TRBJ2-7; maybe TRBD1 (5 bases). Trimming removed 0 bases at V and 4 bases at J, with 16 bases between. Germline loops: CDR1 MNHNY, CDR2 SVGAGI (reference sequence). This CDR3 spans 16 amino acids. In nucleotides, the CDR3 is TGTGCCAGCAGTTACTCGAAATTAGGGGCTGGGTACGAGCAGTACTTC. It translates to CASSYSKLGAGYEQYF.

This CDR3 reads CASRVTGGDTIYF. As DNA, the CDR3 is TGTGCCAGCAGAGTTACGGGGGGTGACACCATATATTTT. The genes are TRBV6-5 and TRBJ1-3; possible D gene TRBD1, 5 bases. The CDR3 length is 13 residues. Germline CDR1 and CDR2: MNHEY and SVGAGI. V gave up 6 bases and J gave up 8 bases, with 14 bases separating them.

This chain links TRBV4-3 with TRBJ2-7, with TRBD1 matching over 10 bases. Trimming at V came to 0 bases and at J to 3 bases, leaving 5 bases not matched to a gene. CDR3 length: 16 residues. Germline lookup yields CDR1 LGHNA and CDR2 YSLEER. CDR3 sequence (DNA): TGCGCCAGCAGCCAAGATTTGGACAGGGGGTTCTACGAGCAGTACTTC. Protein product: CASSQDLDRGFYEQYF.

CDR3 protein: CASSVASGGRPTTDTQYF. The CDR3 bases are TGTGCCAGCAGCGTAGCGTCGGGGGGCCGACCCACCACAGATACGCAGTATTTT. V and J are TRBV9 and TRBJ2-3, with D tentatively TRBD2 (7 bases). The CDR3 is 18 residues long. V lost 0 bases and J 2 bases, leaving 19 bases between the germline ends. Germline CDR1 reads SGDLS; CDR2 reads YYNGEE.

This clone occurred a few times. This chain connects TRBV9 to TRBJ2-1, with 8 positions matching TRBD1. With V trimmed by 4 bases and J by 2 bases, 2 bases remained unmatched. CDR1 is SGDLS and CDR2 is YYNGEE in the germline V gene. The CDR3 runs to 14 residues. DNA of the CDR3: TGTGCCAGCAGCTTGACAGGGGCCTACAATGAGCAGTTCTTC. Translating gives CASSLTGAYNEQFF.

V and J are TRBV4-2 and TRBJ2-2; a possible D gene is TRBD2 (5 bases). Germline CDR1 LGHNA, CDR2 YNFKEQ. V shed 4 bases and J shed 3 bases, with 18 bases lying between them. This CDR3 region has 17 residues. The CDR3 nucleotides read TGTGCCAGCAGCCTTTTGGGGTCGGCGGAGGACACCGGGGAGCTGTTTTTT. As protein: CASSLLGSAEDTGELFF.

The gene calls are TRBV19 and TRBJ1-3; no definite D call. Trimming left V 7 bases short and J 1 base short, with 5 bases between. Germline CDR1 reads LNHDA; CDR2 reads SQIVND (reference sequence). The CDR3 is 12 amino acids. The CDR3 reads CASKESGNTIYF. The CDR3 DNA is TGTGCCAGTAAAGAGTCTGGAAACACCATATATTTT.

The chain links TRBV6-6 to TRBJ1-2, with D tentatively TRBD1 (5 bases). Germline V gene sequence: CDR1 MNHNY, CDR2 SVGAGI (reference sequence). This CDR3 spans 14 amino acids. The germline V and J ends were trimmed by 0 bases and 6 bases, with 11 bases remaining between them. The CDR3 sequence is CASSYSIAGNGYTF. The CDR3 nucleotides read TGTGCCAGCAGTTACTCGATAGCAGGGAATGGCTACACCTTC.

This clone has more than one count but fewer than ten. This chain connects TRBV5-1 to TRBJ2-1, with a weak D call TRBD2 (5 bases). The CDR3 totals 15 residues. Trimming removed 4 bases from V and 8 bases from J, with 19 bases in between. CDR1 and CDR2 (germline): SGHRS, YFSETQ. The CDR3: CASSARTLSLDEQFF. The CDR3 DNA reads TGCGCCAGCAGCGCCCGGACTCTCTCACTTGATGAGCAGTTCTTC.

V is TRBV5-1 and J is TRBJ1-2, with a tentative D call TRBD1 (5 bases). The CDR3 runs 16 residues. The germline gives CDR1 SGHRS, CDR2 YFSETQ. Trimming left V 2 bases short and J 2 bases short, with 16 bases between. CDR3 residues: CASSFETERANYGYTF. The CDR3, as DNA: TGCGCCAGCAGCTTTGAGACAGAGAGAGCCAACTATGGCTACACCTTC.

The CDR3 region is CASSLNRGNTIYF. The CDR3 DNA reads as TGTGCCAGCAGCTTAAATAGAGGAAACACCATATATTTT. The chain is built from TRBV7-2 and TRBJ1-3; D uncertain. Germline V gene data show CDR1 as SGHTA and CDR2 as FQGNSA. Trimming stripped 2 bases from V and 4 bases from J, with 6 bases between. CDR3 size: 13 residues.

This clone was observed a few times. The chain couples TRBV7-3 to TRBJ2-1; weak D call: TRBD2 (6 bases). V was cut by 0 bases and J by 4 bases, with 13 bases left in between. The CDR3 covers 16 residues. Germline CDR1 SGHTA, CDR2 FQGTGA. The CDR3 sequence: CASSLTGVAVYNEQFF. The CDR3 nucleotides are TGTGCCAGCAGCTTAACCGGAGTAGCGGTATACAATGAGCAGTTCTTC.

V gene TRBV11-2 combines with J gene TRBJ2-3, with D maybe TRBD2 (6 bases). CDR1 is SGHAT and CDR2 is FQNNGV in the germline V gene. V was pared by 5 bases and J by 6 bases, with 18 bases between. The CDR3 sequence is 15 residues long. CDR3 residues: CASSQTSPRGDTQYF. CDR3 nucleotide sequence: TGTGCCAGCAGCCAAACTAGCCCACGGGGGGATACGCAGTATTTT.

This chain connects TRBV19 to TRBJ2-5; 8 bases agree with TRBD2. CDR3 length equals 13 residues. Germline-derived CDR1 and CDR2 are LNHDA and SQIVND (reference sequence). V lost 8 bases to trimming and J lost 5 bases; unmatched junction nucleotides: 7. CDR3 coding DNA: TGTGCCAGTTCCCGGGGGGGCCGCGAGACCCAGTACTTC. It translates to CASSRGGRETQYF.

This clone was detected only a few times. This CDR3 reads CASSLLDEQYF. Here the CDR3 DNA reads TGTGCCAGCAGCTTATTAGACGAGCAGTACTTC. V and J are TRBV7-2 and TRBJ2-7; D is unresolved. V was shortened by 2 bases and J by 5 bases, with 4 bases between the two germline ends. Germline V gives CDR1 SGHTA, CDR2 FQGNSA. The CDR3 is 11 amino acids.

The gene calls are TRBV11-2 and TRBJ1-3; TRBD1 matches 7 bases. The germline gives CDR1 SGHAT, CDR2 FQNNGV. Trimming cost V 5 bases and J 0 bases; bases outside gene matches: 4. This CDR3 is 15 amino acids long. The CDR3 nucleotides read TGTGCCAGCAGCGAGGGACAGTTCTCTGGAAACACCATATATTTT. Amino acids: CASSEGQFSGNTIYF.

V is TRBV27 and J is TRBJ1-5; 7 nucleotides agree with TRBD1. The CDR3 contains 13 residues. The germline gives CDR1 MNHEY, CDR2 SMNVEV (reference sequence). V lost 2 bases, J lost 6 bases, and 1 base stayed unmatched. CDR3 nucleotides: TGTGCCAGCAGTTTAACAGGGGTTCAGCCCCAGCATTTT. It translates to CASSLTGVQPQHF.

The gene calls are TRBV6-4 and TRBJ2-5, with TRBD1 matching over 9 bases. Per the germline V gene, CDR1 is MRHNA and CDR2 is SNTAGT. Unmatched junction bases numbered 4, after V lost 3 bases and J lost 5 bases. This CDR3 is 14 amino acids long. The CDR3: CASSEDRGKETQYF. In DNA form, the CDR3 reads TGTGCCAGCAGTGAGGACAGGGGAAAGGAGACCCAGTACTTC.

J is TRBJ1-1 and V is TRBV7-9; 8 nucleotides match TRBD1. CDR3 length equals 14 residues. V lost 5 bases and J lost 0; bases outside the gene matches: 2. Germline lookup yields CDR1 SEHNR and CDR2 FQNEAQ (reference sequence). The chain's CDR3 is CASSRQGMNTEAFF. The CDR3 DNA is TGTGCCAGCAGCCGACAGGGGATGAACACTGAAGCTTTCTTT. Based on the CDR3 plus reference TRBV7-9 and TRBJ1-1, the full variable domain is DTGVSQNPRHKITKRGQNVTFRCDPISEHNRLYWYRQTLGQGPEFLTYFQNEAQLEKSRLLSDRFSAERPKGSFSTLEIQRTEQGDSAMYLCASSRQGMNTEAFFGQGTRLTVV.

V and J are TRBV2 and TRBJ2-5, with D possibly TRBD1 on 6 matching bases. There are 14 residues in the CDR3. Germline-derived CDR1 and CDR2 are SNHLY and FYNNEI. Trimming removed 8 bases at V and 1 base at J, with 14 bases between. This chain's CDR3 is CASRDGQRQETQYF. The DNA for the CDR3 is TGTGCCAGCCGAGATGGACAGCGCCAAGAGACCCAGTACTTC.